This TCR beta chain derives from a study of T cell repertoires in cytomegalovirus infection. The wider study: Evidence of both CMV infection and a matching HLA type came from public TCR beta signatures. Study-level points and caveats: Within the response measured ex vivo, HLA-C-restricted CMV-specific TCR beta clonotypes were dominant.

Note on this clonotype: Its target is unknown.

The CDR3 runs to 14 residues. Germline V gives CDR1 DFQATT, CDR2 SNEGSKA (reference sequence). The J segment lost 2 bases and the V segment lost 8 bases, leaving 6 bases of the junction unmatched. TCRdb recomputed calls from the reads with MiXCR, one row per CDR3 protein. The table shows approximately 250,000 distinct CDR3 sequences, with 8% to 9.5% occurring only once. Material: PBMCs. The V call is TRBV20-1, the J call TRBJ2-1; 10 bases align to TRBD2. This TCR was recovered from a human donor in good health (CMV status not recorded). Some clones in this sample may be carry-over from other donors' samples. This CDR3 is CSPSGTSAYNEQFF. CDR3 nucleotides: TGCAGTCCTTCCGGGACTAGCGCCTACAATGAGCAGTTCTTC.